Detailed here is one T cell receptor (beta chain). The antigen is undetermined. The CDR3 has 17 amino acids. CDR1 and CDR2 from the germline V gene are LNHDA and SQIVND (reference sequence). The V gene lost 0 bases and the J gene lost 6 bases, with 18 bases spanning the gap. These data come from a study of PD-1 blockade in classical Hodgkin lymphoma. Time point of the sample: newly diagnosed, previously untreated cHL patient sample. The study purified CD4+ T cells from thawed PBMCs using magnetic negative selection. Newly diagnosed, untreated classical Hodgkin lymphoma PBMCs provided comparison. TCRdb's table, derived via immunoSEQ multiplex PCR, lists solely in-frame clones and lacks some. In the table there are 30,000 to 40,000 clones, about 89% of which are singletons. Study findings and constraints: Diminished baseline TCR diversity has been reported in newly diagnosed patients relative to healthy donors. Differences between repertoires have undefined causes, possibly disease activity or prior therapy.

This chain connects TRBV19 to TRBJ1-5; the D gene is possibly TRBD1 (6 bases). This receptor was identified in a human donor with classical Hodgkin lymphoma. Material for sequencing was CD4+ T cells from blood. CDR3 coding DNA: TGTGCCAGTAGTATAGATCTTACGAGACAGGCCCTTCAGCCCCAGCATTTT. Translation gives CASSIDLTRQALQPQHF.